This T cell receptor (beta chain) was documented in a study of T-cell reconstitution after alpha-beta-depleted transplantation in children (dated by TCRdb to 2016 to 2017). A note on the overall study: The study quantitatively tracked T-cell immune reconstitution after TCRalphabeta/CD19-depleted allogeneic hematopoietic cell transplantation in children using TCR repertoire profiling. Broad study findings and their caveats: Apparently early alphabetaT-cell count recovery about two months after transplant reportedly relied on only several hundred rapidly expanded clones derived from non-depleted graft cells. In some patients, the high TCRbeta diversity seen at day 60 was put down to recipient T cells and intrathymic progenitors that had survived conditioning. Over subsequent months, a decline in hyperexpanded clone frequencies was noted, and after one year, T-cell counts and TCRbeta diversity were mostly ascribed to newly produced T cells.

This clonotype was counted between two and nine times. Its specific antigen is unknown. No qualities accompany the bases; no much larger clone lies one base away. This sample's treatment or condition label indicates: allogeneic hematopoietic cell transplantation with graft depleted of TCRalphabeta T cells and CD19 B cells. TCRalphabeta/CD19-depleted allogeneic hematopoietic cell grafts were given to the transplant recipients, all of whom were children. The library was prepared using PCR. Sequenced using an Illumina HiSeq 2500. Molecular barcoding was employed in the preparation of TCR libraries, with unique molecular identifiers being used to normalize TCRbeta repertoire quantification. TCRdb reanalyzed the raw reads on its own, using fastp at Q25 for trimming and MiXCR for clone calling, and kept in-frame beta chains. Each entry merges the rows of one CDR3 protein and shows their most common DNA and genes. This sample holds 530,000 or so distinct CDR3 sequences; 27% were observed only once. The top ten hold 30% to 40% of the sample.

Material: PBMCs, obtained before TCRalphabeta/CD19-depleted stem cell transplant. The TCR sequence derives from a boy under two years old with Wiskott-Aldrich syndrome, due to receive a stem cell transplant.

The sequence in DNA is TGCAGTGGGTCTACCGGGACAGTGGCCTACGAGCAGTACTTC. Its protein is CSGSTGTVAYEQYF. The chain is encoded by TRBV20-1 joined to TRBJ2-7, with 7 bases in between that match TRBD1. CDR1 and CDR2 (DFQATT, SNEGSKA) derive from the germline V gene (reference sequence). CDR3 length: 14 amino acids, cysteine to phenylalanine. The kept DNA is CDR3 alone, 42 bases in frame from the first base. Relative to germline, V is missing 7 bases and J is missing 2 bases, with 11 bases of the junction outside any gene match.